This paragraph reports one TCR beta chain. Its specificity is unknown. This sample is part of a study of OX40 agonist ivuxolimab in advanced cancers. The overall study: Of the patients, three showed partial responses, one with hepatocellular carcinoma and two with cutaneous melanoma.

Method: immunoSEQ multiplex PCR; TCRdb's copy keeps in-frame clones and lacks some. Here the sample spans 77,000 or so clones, 90% to 95% being singletons. The length of the CDR3 is 20 residues. Findings and limits, study-wide: Among T cells, CD8+ cells averaged more expanded clones than CD4+ cells.

The receptor comes from an adult with an advanced solid tumor such as melanoma, head and neck, liver or kidney cancer. The sequencing used CD4+ or CD8+ T cells sorted from blood, collected in a trial of the OX40 agonist ivuxolimab. The V call is TRBV1, the J call TRBJ1-2; the listed D gene, TRBD1, was not tested against the DNA. TRBV1 is recorded as a pseudogene. Here the CDR3 reads CTSSQPQMEVEGAQNYGYTF. CDR3 DNA sequence: TGCACCAGCAGCCAACCCCAAATGGAAGTGGAAGGGGCCCAGAACTATGGCTACACCTTC.